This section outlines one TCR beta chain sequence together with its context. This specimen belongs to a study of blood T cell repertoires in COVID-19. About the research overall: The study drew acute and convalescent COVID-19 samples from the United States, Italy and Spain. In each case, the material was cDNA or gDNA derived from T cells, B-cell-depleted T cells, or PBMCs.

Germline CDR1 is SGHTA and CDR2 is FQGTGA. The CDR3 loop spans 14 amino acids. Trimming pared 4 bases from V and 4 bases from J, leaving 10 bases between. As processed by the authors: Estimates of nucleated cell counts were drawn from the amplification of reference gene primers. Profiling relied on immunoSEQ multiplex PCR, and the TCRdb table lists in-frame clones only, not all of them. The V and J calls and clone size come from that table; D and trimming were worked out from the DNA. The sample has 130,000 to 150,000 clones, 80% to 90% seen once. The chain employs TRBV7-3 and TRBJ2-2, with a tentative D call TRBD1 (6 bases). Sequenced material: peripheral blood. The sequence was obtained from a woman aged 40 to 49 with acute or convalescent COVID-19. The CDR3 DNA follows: TGTGCCAGCAGCTCCGGGACAAGCACCGGGGAGCTGTTTTTT. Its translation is CASSSGTSTGELFF.